The 16 T cell receptor beta chains reported below all come from one sample, sequenced in a study of T-cell memory formation after mild COVID-19. TCRdb itself ran the 5' RACE reads through MiXCR, one entry per CDR3 protein. The table has under 40,000 distinct CDR3 sequences, approximately 8.3% seen once. Sequencing was done on a sample of PBMCs or a T cell subset sorted from them (not recorded which). The receptor source for this set is a man between 18 and 29 years old who had mild COVID-19 (a few samples of this study predate the infection). Cell type and time point are not known.

In its sample, this clonotype is medium-sized. The chain recombines TRBV24-1 with TRBJ1-2; 9 bases line up with TRBD1. V dropped 3 bases and J dropped 4; count of bases not matched to a gene: 2. The CDR3 is 14 amino acids. Per germline, CDR1 KGHDR and CDR2 SFDVKD. CDR3 bases: TGTGCCACCAGTGATCAGACAGGGGGCTATGGCTACACCTTC. Translating it yields CATSDQTGGYGYTF.

This clonotype was observed at least ten times. This chain links TRBV9 with TRBJ2-7; 7 bases are a match to TRBD1. Germline loops: CDR1 SGDLS, CDR2 YYNGEE. V trimming: 3 bases; J trimming: 0 bases; junction bases outside the gene matches: 9. The CDR3 covers 16 residues. The CDR3 DNA is TGTGCCAGCAGCGCACCCCTCGGACAGGACTCCTACGAGCAGTACTTC. It encodes CASSAPLGQDSYEQYF.

The chain uses TRBV4-3 and TRBJ1-1; 7 bases align to TRBD1. The CDR3 totals 16 residues. Germline V lookup: CDR1 LGHNA, CDR2 YSLEER. V trimming: 4 bases; J trimming: 11 bases; junction bases outside the gene matches: 19. The CDR3 is CASSPTTQSGGGMAFF. In DNA form, the CDR3 reads TGCGCCAGCAGCCCTACTACCCAATCAGGGGGAGGAATGGCTTTCTTT.

This clonotype was seen a few times. The V call is TRBV18, the J call TRBJ2-5; 10 positions agree with TRBD2. The CDR3 sequence is 16 residues long. Germline CDR1 and CDR2: KGHSH and LQKENI. V dropped 0 bases and J dropped 2; count of bases not matched to a gene: 3. The CDR3 spells CASSPPSSGGQETQYF. In DNA, the CDR3 is TGTGCCAGCTCACCACCGTCTAGCGGGGGACAAGAGACCCAGTACTTC.

The V call is TRBV9, the J call TRBJ2-3; D might be TRBD2 (6 bases). V was shortened by 4 bases and J by 4 bases, with 13 bases between the two germline ends. The CDR3 runs to 14 residues. CDR1 is SGDLS, CDR2 YYNGEE, per germline. The CDR3 DNA follows: TGTGCCAGCAGCCCTGAGGGACTTCCAGATACGCAGTATTTT. Protein: CASSPEGLPDTQYF.

Many counts were recorded for this clonotype. V is TRBV5-4 and J is TRBJ2-3, with D possibly being TRBD2 (5 bases). CDR1 SGHNT and CDR2 YYREEE come from the germline V gene (reference sequence). V was cut by 0 bases and J by 6 bases, with 11 bases left in between. The CDR3 is 14 residues long. The CDR3 protein is CASSLVTGRDTQYF. As DNA, the CDR3 is TGTGCCAGCAGCTTGGTTACGGGAAGGGATACGCAGTATTTT.

This chain joins TRBV7-8 and TRBJ1-5, with TRBD1 matching over 11 bases. V gave up 5 bases and J gave up 6 bases; unmatched junction bases: 6. The CDR3 covers 15 residues. CDR1 and CDR2 from the germline V gene are SGHVS and FQNEAQ. The CDR3 nucleotides are TGTGCCAGCAGCAGTTGGACAGGGGGCGGTCAGCCCCAGCATTTT. This gives the protein CASSSWTGGGQPQHF.

This clonotype has a handful of counts. The chain combines TRBV5-4 with TRBJ2-3, with 9 bases aligning to TRBD2. The CDR3 is made up of 14 amino acids. V shed 4 bases and J 6 bases; nucleotides not matched to a gene: 6. Germline V gene sequence: CDR1 SGHNT, CDR2 YYREEE (reference sequence). CDR3 DNA: TGTGCCAGCAGCCAGGGACTAGCTCAGGATACGCAGTATTTT. Protein: CASSQGLAQDTQYF.

Within the sample, this clonotype is medium-sized. The gene calls are TRBV20-1 and TRBJ1-1, with 11 bases aligning to TRBD1. Germline lookup yields CDR1 DFQATT and CDR2 SNEGSKA (reference sequence). The CDR3 covers 14 residues. V dropped 3 bases and J dropped 3; count of bases not matched to a gene: 3. The chain's CDR3 is CSARGTGGDTEAFF. The DNA for the CDR3 is TGCAGTGCTAGGGGGACAGGGGGGGACACTGAAGCTTTCTTT.

V and J are TRBV7-2 and TRBJ1-3; tentative D call: TRBD1 (5 bases). Germline CDR1 and CDR2: SGHTA and FQGNSA. V lost 5 bases to trimming and J lost 0 bases, with 11 bases between them. This CDR3 has 15 residues. CDR3 sequence: CASSPGTDSGNTIYF. CDR3 bases: TGTGCCAGCAGCCCGGGGACCGACTCTGGAAACACCATATATTTT.

This clonotype was recorded many times. This rearrangement joins TRBV6-4 to TRBJ2-3, with D hard to call. The CDR3 loop spans 15 amino acids. Germline V gene data show CDR1 as MRHNA and CDR2 as SNTAGT. V gave up 4 bases and J gave up 5 bases, with 16 bases separating them. The CDR3 sequence is CASSVAVGGEDTQYF. As DNA, the CDR3 is TGTGCCAGCAGTGTTGCTGTTGGCGGCGAAGATACGCAGTATTTT.

This clonotype appeared many times. This chain joins TRBV20-1 and TRBJ2-4; D remains unclear. This CDR3 has 14 residues. CDR1 and CDR2 (germline): DFQATT, SNEGSKA (reference sequence). V was shortened by 3 bases and J by 0 bases, with 9 bases between the two germline ends. In DNA form, the CDR3 reads TGCAGTGCTAGCAAGGGTTCAGCCAAAAACATTCAGTACTTC. Translation: CSASKGSAKNIQYF.

The chain uses TRBV4-1 and TRBJ2-3; D is undetermined. The V end was cut by 0 bases, the J end by 5 bases, with 9 bases between. The germline V gene encodes CDR1 MGHRA and CDR2 YSYEKL. There are 14 residues in the CDR3. The CDR3 loop is CASSQELRLDTQYF. The CDR3, as DNA: TGCGCCAGCAGCCAAGAACTCAGGCTAGATACGCAGTATTTT.

CDR3 loop: CASSPLAGRADTQYF. As DNA, the CDR3 is TGTGCCAGCAGTCCACTAGCGGGGCGCGCAGATACGCAGTATTTT. The chain employs TRBV12-3 or TRBV12-4 and TRBJ2-3; TRBD2 matches at 10 bases. The length of the CDR3 is 15 residues. V gave up 5 bases and J gave up 4 bases; unmatched junction bases: 6.

This clonotype has ten or more counts. The rearrangement links TRBV18 to TRBJ1-1; perhaps TRBD1 as D (5 bases). The CDR3 is 21 residues long. CDR1 is KGHSH, CDR2 LQKENI, per germline. With 1 base removed from V and 0 bases from J, the gap between germline ends came to 27 bases. This CDR3 is CASSPRASRSGQGNMNTEAFF. The CDR3 bases are TGTGCCAGCTCACCACGCGCAAGTCGTTCGGGGCAGGGAAATATGAACACTGAAGCTTTCTTT.

There are many counts of this clonotype. This rearrangement joins TRBV6-5 to TRBJ2-3; TRBD2 agrees at 9 bases. The CDR3 has 15 amino acids. Looked up from germline, CDR1 is MNHEY and CDR2 is SVGAGI. J gave up 7 bases and V 8 bases, and 13 bases lay outside the gene matches. This CDR3 is CASSRGLAGVYTQYF. The CDR3 nucleotides read TGTGCCAGCTCCCGGGGCTTAGCGGGGGTTTATACGCAGTATTTT.